This T cell receptor (beta chain) appears in the sequencing data of a study of blood T cell repertoires in COVID-19. TCRdb keeps only in-frame clones here, not all; method: immunoSEQ multiplex PCR. The top ten clones hold about a sixth of a sample with about 120,000 clones, about 81% of them seen once. Seattle researchers signed up patients amid active infection and tracked them longitudinally. The TCR comes from a man between 25 and 39 years old with COVID-19, enrolled during active disease. Sequencing was performed on peripheral blood.

CDR3 nucleotides: TGTGCCATCAGCAACCGGGACAGTAACTATGGCTACACCTTC. Its translation is CAISNRDSNYGYTF. The chain uses TRBV10-3 and TRBJ1-2; 7 bases map to TRBD1. Looked up from germline, CDR1 is ENHRY and CDR2 is SYGVKD. The CDR3 runs 14 residues. J was trimmed by 1 base and V by 6 bases; bases with no gene match: 5.